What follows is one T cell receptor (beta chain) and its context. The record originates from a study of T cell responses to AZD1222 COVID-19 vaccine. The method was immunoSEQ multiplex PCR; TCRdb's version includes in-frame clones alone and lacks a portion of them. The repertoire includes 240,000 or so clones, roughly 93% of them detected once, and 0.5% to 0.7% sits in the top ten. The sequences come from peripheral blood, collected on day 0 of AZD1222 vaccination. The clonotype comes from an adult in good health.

The chain's CDR3 is CASIPGTNTGELFF. The CDR3 DNA is TGTGCCAGCATCCCGGGAACGAACACCGGGGAGCTGTTTTTT. The chain recombines TRBV6-5 with TRBJ2-2; D is possibly TRBD2 (5 bases). Germline V CDR1 and CDR2: MNHEY, SVGAGI. The CDR3 extends over 14 amino acids. V lost 7 bases and J 0 bases, leaving 9 bases between the germline ends.